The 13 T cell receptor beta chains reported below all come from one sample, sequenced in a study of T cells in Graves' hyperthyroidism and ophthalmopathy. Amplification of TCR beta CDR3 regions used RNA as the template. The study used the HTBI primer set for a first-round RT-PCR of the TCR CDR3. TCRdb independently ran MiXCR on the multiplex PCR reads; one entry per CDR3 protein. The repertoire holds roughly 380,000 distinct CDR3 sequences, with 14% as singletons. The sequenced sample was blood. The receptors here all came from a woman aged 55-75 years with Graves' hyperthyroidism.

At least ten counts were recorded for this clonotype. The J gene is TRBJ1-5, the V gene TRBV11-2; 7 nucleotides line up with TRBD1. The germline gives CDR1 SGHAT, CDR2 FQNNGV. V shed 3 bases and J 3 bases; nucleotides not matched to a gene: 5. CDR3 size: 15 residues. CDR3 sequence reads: CASSFGGQNNQPQHF. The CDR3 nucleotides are TGTGCCAGCAGCTTTGGGGGACAGAACAATCAGCCCCAGCATTTT. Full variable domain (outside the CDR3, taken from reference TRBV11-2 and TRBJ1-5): EAGVAQSPRYKIIEKRQSVAFWCNPISGHATLYWYQQILGQGPKLLIQFQNNGVVDDSQLPKDRFSAERLKGVDSTLKIQPAKLEDSAVYLCASSFGGQNNQPQHFGDGTRLSIL.

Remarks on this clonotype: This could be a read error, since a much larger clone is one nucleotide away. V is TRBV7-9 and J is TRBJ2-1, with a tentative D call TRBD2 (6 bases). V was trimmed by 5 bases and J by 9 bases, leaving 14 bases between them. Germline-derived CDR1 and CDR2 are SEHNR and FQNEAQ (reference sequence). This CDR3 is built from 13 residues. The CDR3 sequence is CASSIYSEGEQFF. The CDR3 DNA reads TGTGCCAGCAGCATTTATTCGGAGGGTGAGCAGTTCTTC.

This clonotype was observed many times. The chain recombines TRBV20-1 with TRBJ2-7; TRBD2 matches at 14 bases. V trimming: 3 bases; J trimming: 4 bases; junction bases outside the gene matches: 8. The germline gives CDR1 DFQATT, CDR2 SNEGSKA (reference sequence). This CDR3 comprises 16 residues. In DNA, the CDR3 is TGCAGTGCTAGGATTCCGGGACTAGCGGGAGTTTACGAGCAGTACTTC. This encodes CSARIPGLAGVYEQYF.

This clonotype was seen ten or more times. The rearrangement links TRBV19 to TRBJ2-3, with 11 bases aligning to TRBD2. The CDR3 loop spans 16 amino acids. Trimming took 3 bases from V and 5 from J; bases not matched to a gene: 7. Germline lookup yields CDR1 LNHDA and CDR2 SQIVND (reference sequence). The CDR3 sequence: CASSITSTSGKDTQYF. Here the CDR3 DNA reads TGTGCCAGTAGTATCACCTCGACTAGCGGGAAAGATACGCAGTATTTT.

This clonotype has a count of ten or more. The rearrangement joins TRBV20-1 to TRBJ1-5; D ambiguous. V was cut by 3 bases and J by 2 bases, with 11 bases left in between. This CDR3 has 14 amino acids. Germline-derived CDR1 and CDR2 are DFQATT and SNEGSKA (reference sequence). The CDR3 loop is CSARPWTGNQPQHF. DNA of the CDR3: TGCAGTGCTAGGCCCTGGACTGGCAATCAGCCCCAGCATTTT.

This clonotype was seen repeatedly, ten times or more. CDR3 in amino acids: CASSSPSGAGDTQYF. CDR3 sequence (DNA): TGCGCCAGCAGTTCCCCTTCGGGAGCGGGAGATACGCAGTATTTT. The chain links TRBV5-1 to TRBJ2-3; D is perhaps TRBD2 (6 bases). CDR1 and CDR2 from the germline V gene are SGHRS and YFSETQ. The CDR3 consists of 15 residues. The germline V and J ends were trimmed by 5 bases and 5 bases, with 18 bases remaining between them.

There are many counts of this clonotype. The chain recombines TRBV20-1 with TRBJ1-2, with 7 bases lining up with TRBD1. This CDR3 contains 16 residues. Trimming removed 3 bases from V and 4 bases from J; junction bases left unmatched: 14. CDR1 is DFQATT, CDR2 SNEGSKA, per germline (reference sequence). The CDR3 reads CSARPPNRGYSYGYTF. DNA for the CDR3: TGCAGTGCTAGGCCACCAAACAGGGGTTACTCCTATGGCTACACCTTC.

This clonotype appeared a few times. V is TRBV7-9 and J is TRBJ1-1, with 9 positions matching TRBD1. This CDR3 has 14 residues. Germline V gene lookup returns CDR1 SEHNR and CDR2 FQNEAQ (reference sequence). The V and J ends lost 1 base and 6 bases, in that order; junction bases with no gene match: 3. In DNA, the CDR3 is TGTGCCAGCAGCTTAGACGGACAGGGGCCTGAAGCTTTCTTT. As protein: CASSLDGQGPEAFF.

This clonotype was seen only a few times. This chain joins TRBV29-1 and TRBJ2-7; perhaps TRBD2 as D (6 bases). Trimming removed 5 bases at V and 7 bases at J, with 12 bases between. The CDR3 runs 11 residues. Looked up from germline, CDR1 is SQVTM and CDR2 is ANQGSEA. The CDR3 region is CSVWDLGEQYF. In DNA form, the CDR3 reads TGCAGCGTTTGGGACTTAGGGGAGCAGTACTTC.

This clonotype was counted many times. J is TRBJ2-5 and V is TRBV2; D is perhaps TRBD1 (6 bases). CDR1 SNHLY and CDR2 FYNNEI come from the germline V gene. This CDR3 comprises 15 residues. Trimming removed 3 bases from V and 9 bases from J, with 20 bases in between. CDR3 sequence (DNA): TGTGCCAGCAGTGATGGCCGGACAGCTTCCAAGGCCCAGTACTTC. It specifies CASSDGRTASKAQYF.

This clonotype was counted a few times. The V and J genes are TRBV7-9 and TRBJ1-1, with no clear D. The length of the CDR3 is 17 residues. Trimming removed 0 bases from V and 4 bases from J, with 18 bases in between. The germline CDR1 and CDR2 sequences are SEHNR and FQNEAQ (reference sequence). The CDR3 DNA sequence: TGTGCCAGCAGCTTAGCGATGGGCGGCGGGGAGGGCACTGAAGCTTTCTTT. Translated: CASSLAMGGGEGTEAFF.

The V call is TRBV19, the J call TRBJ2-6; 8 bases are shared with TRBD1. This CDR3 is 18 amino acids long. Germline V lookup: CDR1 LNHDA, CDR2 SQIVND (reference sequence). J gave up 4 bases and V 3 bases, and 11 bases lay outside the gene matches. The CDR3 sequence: CASSMYSTGGTGANVLTF. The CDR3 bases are TGTGCCAGTAGTATGTACAGCACAGGGGGTACCGGGGCCAACGTCCTGACTTTC.

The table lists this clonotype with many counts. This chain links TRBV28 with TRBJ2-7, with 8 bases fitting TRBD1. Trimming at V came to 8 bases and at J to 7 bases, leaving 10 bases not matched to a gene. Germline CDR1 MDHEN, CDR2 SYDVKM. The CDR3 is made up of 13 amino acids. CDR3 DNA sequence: TGTGCCAGCCGACAGGGGCTCTGGGGGGAGCAGTACTTC. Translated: CASRQGLWGEQYF.